The T cell receptor beta chain described here comes from a study of early T cells in non-severe SARS-CoV-2 infection. About the study: Unpaired chains resulted from sequencing bulk RNA of unsorted whole blood.

Study-level points and caveats: VDJdb matching favored anti-spike CD8 responses, missing private and CD4 specificities.

This clonotype was recorded at least ten times. The target antigen is unknown. The CDR3 runs 11 residues. The V gene's germline CDR1 is SQVTM and CDR2 ANQGSEA. V was clipped by 7 bases and J by 5 bases; unmatched bases: 2. Individual cDNA molecules received unique molecular identifiers. MiXCR was run by TCRdb on the 5' RACE reads, yielding one entry per CDR3 protein. The sample consists of about 110,000 distinct CDR3 sequences, about 12% of them appearing once. The chain joins TRBV29-1 to TRBJ2-5; the match to TRBD2 covers 9 bases. The sequence derives from an adult who was a healthcare worker with PCR-confirmed SARS-CoV-2 infection or an uninfected control (not recorded which). Sequenced sample: whole blood. The CDR3 region has the DNA TGCAGCGCAGCGGGAGGTGAGACCCAGTACTTC. Protein: CSAAGGETQYF.